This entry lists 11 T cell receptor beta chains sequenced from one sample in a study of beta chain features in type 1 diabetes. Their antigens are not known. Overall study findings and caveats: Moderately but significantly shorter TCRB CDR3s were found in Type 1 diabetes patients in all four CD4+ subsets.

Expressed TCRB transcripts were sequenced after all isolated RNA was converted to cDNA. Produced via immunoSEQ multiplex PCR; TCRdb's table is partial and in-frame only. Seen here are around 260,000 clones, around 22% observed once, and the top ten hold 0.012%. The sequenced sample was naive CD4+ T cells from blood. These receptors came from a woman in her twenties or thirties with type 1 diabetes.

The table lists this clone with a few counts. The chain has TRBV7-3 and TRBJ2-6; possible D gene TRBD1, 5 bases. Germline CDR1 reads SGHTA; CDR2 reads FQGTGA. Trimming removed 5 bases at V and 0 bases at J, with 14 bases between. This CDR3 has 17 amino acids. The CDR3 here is CASSLWQGASGANVLTF. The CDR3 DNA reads TGTGCCAGCAGCCTCTGGCAGGGCGCCTCTGGGGCCAACGTCCTGACTTTC.

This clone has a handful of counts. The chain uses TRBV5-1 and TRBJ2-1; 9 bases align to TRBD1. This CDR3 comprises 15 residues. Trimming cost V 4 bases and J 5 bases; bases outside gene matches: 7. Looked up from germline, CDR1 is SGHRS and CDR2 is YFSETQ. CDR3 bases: TGCGCCAGCAGCGTAGGGGACAGGGACGACAATGAGCAGTTCTTC. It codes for CASSVGDRDDNEQFF.

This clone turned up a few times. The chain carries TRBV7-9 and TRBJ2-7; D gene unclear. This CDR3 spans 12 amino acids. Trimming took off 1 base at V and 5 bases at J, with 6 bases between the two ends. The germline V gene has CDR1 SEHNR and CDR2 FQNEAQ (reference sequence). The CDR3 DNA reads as TGTGCCAGCAGCTTAGTACTCCACGAGCAGTACTTC. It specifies CASSLVLHEQYF. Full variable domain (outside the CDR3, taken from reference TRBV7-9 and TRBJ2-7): DTGVSQNPRHKITKRGQNVTFRCDPISEHNRLYWYRQTLGQGPEFLTYFQNEAQLEKSRLLSDRFSAERPKGSFSTLEIQRTEQGDSAMYLCASSLVLHEQYFGPGTRLTVT.

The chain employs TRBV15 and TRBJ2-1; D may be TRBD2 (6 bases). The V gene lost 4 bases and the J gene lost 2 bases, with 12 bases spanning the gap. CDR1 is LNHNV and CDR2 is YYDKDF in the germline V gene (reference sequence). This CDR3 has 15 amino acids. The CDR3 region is CATSISGRPYNEQFF. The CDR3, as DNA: TGTGCCACCAGCATCTCCGGGAGACCCTACAATGAGCAGTTCTTC. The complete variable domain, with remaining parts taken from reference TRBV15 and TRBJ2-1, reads DAMVIQNPRYQVTQFGKPVTLSCSQTLNHNVMYWYQQKSSQAPKLLFHYYDKDFNNEADTPDNFQSRRPNTSFCFLDIRSPGLGDTAMYLCATSISGRPYNEQFFGPGTRLTVL.

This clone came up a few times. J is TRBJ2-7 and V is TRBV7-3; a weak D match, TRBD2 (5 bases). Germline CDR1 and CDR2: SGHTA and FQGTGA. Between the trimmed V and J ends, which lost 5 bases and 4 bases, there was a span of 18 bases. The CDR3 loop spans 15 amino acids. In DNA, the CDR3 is TGTGCCAGCAGCCTCTCTAGCTCTGGCCCTTACGAGCAGTACTTC. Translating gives CASSLSSSGPYEQYF.

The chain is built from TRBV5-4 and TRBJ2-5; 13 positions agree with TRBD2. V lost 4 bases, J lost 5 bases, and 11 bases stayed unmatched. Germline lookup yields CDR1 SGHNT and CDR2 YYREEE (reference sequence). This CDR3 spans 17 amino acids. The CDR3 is CASSGRRTSGSDETQYF. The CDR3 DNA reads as TGTGCCAGCAGCGGACGGCGGACTAGCGGGAGTGACGAGACCCAGTACTTC.

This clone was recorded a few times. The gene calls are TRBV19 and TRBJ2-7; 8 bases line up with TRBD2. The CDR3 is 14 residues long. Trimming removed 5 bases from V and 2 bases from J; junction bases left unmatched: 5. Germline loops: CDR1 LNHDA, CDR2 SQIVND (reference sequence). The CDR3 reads CASSWSGSTYEQYF. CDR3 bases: TGTGCCAGTAGTTGGAGCGGGAGTACCTACGAGCAGTACTTC.

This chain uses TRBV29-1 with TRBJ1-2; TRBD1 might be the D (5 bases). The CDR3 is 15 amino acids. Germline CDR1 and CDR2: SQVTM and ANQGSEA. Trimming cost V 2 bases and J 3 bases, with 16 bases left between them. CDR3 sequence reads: CSVETQGGVDYGYTF. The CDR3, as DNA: TGCAGCGTTGAAACCCAGGGAGGGGTGGACTATGGCTACACCTTC.

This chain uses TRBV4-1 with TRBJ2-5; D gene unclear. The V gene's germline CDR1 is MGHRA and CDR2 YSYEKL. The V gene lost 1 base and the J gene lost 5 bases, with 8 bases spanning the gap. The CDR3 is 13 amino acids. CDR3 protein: CASSQALGETQYF. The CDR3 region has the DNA TGCGCCAGCAGCCAAGCCCTCGGGGAGACCCAGTACTTC.

CDR3 sequence: CASSFWTGQETQYF. The DNA of the CDR3 is TGTGCCAGCAGCTTCTGGACAGGCCAAGAGACCCAGTACTTC. J is TRBJ2-5 and V is TRBV5-5, with 7 bases matching TRBD1. The trim removed 2 bases at V and 1 base at J, leaving 2 bases unmatched. There are 14 residues in the CDR3. Germline V gives CDR1 SGHKS, CDR2 YYEKEE (reference sequence).

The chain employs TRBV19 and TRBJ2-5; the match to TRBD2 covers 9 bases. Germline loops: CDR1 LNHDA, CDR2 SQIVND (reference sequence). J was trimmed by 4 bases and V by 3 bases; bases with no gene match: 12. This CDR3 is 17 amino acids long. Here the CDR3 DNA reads TGTGCCAGTAGTATCGGATTAGCGGGAGTATCTAGAGAGACCCAGTACTTC. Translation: CASSIGLAGVSRETQYF.